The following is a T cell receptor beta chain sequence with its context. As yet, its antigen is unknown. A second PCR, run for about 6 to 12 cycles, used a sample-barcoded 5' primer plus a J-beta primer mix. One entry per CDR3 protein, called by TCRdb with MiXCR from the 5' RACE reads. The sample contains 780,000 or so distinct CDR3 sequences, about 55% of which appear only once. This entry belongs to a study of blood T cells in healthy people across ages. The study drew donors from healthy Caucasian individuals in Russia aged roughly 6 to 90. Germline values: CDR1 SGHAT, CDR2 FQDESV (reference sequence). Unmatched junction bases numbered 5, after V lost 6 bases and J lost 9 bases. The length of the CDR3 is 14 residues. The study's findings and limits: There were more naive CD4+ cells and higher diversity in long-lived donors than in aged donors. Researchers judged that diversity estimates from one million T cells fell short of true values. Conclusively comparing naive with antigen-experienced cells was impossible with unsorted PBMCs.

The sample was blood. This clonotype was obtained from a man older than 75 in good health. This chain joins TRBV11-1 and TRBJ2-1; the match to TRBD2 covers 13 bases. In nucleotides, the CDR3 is TGTGCCAGCAGGTCCGGGACTAGCGGGACTGAGCAGTTCTTC. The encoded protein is CASRSGTSGTEQFF. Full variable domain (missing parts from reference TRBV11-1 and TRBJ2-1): EAEVAQSPRYKITEKSQAVAFWCDPISGHATLYWYRQILGQGPELLVQFQDESVVDDSQLPKDRFSAERLKGVDSTLKIQPAELGDSAMYLCASRSGTSGTEQFFGPGTRLTVL.